These 16 T cell receptor beta chains originate from one sample sequenced in a study of shared T cell receptors in the human thymus. Profiled with immunoSEQ multiplex PCR; TCRdb holds only in-frame clones, not every one. The data contain approximately 580,000 clones, roughly 74% of them singletons. The sample also formed part of further work on human thymus T cells.

Sequences were obtained from thymocytes. Receptor source: a boy in the first two years of life with a congenital heart defect.

V and J are TRBV7-9 and TRBJ2-5, with TRBD2 matching 7 bases. The CDR3 covers 13 residues. Trimming cost V 5 bases and J 4 bases; bases outside gene matches: 4. The germline V gene has CDR1 SEHNR and CDR2 FQNEAQ (reference sequence). CDR3 in DNA: TGTGCCAGCAGCGGGGGGGGGTTAGAGACCCAGTACTTC. This encodes CASSGGGLETQYF.

In this sample, this clone turned up a few times. The chain joins TRBV30 to TRBJ2-1; 14 bases align to TRBD2. Germline V lookup: CDR1 GTSNPN, CDR2 SVGIG (reference sequence). The CDR3 sequence is 16 residues long. V lost 4 bases to trimming and J lost 9 bases; unmatched junction nucleotides: 11. Written as DNA, the CDR3 is TGTGCCTGGAATAAGCCGACTAGCGGGAGGGCCAGTGAGCAGTTCTTC. This translates into CAWNKPTSGRASEQFF.

The chain joins TRBV7-2 to TRBJ2-1, with 8 bases aligning to TRBD2. Germline CDR1 and CDR2: SGHTA and FQGNSA. V lost 1 base and J lost 2; bases outside the gene matches: 7. This CDR3 has 17 residues. Here the CDR3 reads CASSLGHSGSTYNEQFF. The CDR3 region has the DNA TGTGCCAGCAGCTTAGGACACAGCGGGAGCACCTACAATGAGCAGTTCTTC.

J is TRBJ1-1 and V is TRBV15; D is undetermined. CDR1 and CDR2 (germline): LNHNV, YYDKDF (reference sequence). V was shortened by 4 bases and J by 1 base, with 10 bases between the two germline ends. This CDR3 has 14 residues. The CDR3 loop is CATSTTLTNTEAFF. CDR3 DNA: TGTGCCACCAGCACCACACTAACGAACACTGAAGCTTTCTTT. The complete variable domain, with remaining parts taken from reference TRBV15 and TRBJ1-1, reads DAMVIQNPRYQVTQFGKPVTLSCSQTLNHNVMYWYQQKSSQAPKLLFHYYDKDFNNEADTPDNFQSRRPNTSFCFLDIRSPGLGDTAMYLCATSTTLTNTEAFFGQGTRLTVV.

A few counts support this clone. CDR3 protein: CASSQDGSSGRPSSYEQYF. As DNA, the CDR3 is TGCGCCAGCAGCCAAGATGGCTCTAGCGGGAGGCCCAGCTCCTACGAGCAGTACTTC. V and J are TRBV4-1 and TRBJ2-7, with 11 bases identical to TRBD2. CDR3 length: 19 amino acids. V lost 0 bases to trimming and J lost 0 bases; unmatched junction nucleotides: 10. CDR1 is MGHRA and CDR2 is YSYEKL in the germline V gene.

This chain joins TRBV28 and TRBJ2-2; 8 bases fit TRBD2. The CDR3 consists of 16 residues. Unmatched junction bases numbered 10, after V lost 5 bases and J lost 5 bases. Germline CDR1 and CDR2: MDHEN and SYDVKM. CDR3 protein: CASSPKQRERTGELFF. In nucleotides, the CDR3 is TGTGCCAGCAGTCCGAAGCAGCGGGAGAGGACCGGGGAGCTGTTTTTT.

Turning to this clone: Other nucleotide sequences in the sample specify the same CDR3. The chain carries TRBV7-9 and TRBJ2-1, with TRBD2 matching over 13 bases. Germline CDR1 SEHNR, CDR2 FQNEAQ (reference sequence). CDR3 length: 16 amino acids. V was pared by 5 bases and J by 4 bases, with 5 bases of the junction left unmatched. The CDR3 DNA is TGTGCCAGCAGCCCAGGACTAGCGGGAGTATACAATGAGCAGTTCTTC. Translating it yields CASSPGLAGVYNEQFF.

This clone occurred a few times. The rearrangement joins TRBV6-5 to TRBJ2-5; TRBD2 matches 7 bases. Germline assignment: CDR1 MNHEY and CDR2 SVGAGI. The CDR3 has 14 amino acids. Germline trimming cut 5 bases from V and 6 bases from J; bases unmatched to any gene: 9. CDR3 protein: CASSSLREWKTQYF. DNA for the CDR3: TGTGCCAGCAGTAGCCTGCGGGAGTGGAAGACCCAGTACTTC.

In its sample, this clone was seen a few times. The V and J genes are TRBV7-9 and TRBJ2-1, with 11 bases matching TRBD2. There are 19 residues in the CDR3. The V and J ends lost 4 bases and 2 bases, in that order; junction bases with no gene match: 13. Germline V gene lookup returns CDR1 SEHNR and CDR2 FQNEAQ (reference sequence). The CDR3 DNA sequence: TGTGCCAGCAGCTCGAAACGGACTAGCGGGCTGAGGACCTACAATGAGCAGTTCTTC. It yields the protein CASSSKRTSGLRTYNEQFF. Combining the CDR3 with reference TRBV7-9 and TRBJ2-1 gives the whole variable domain DTGVSQNPRHKITKRGQNVTFRCDPISEHNRLYWYRQTLGQGPEFLTYFQNEAQLEKSRLLSDRFSAERPKGSFSTLEIQRTEQGDSAMYLCASSSKRTSGLRTYNEQFFGPGTRLTVL.

V gene TRBV28 combines with J gene TRBJ1-1; TRBD1 matches 11 bases. CDR1 and CDR2 from the germline V gene are MDHEN and SYDVKM. The CDR3 has 14 amino acids. The ends lost 3 bases at V and 11 bases at J; junction bases unmatched: 8. Here the CDR3 reads CASSLGQGELGAFF. The CDR3 DNA sequence: TGTGCCAGCAGTTTGGGACAGGGGGAACTCGGGGCTTTCTTT.

CDR3 coding DNA: TGCGCCAGCAGCCATGGGACTAGCACCCGTAGCTCCTACAATGAGCAGTTCTTC. Translation: CASSHGTSTRSSYNEQFF. The V gene is TRBV4-1, the J gene TRBJ2-1, with 9 nucleotides matching TRBD2. Germline CDR1 is MGHRA and CDR2 is YSYEKL. The CDR3 sequence is 18 residues long. With 3 bases clipped from V and 0 bases from J, the junction kept 9 bases outside the gene matches.

This clone was recorded once. The CDR3 region has the DNA TGTGCCAGCAGGGGGGGTCAAGGCTACACCTTC. Translation: CASRGGQGYTF. The chain links TRBV28 to TRBJ1-2, with D tentatively TRBD1 (5 bases). Germline V CDR1 and CDR2: MDHEN, SYDVKM. The V and J ends lost 6 bases and 8 bases respectively, with 10 bases between them. The CDR3 has 11 residues.

The genes are TRBV6-1 and TRBJ1-1; weak D call: TRBD1 (6 bases). Between the trimmed V and J ends, which lost 6 bases and 4 bases, there was a span of 15 bases. Per germline, CDR1 MNHNS and CDR2 SASEGT. The CDR3 covers 14 residues. CDR3 coding DNA: TGTGCCAGCAGCCCAAGGGGGGGAGGCACTGAAGCTTTCTTT. Amino acid sequence: CASSPRGGGTEAFF.

The rearrangement links TRBV25-1 to TRBJ1-5, with 12 bases fitting TRBD1. This CDR3 is 16 amino acids long. Germline loops: CDR1 MGHDK, CDR2 SYGVNS. V shed 10 bases, J shed 6 bases, and the junction held 13 bases outside the gene matches. The CDR3 spells CATHGTGGKRGQPQHF. In DNA form, the CDR3 reads TGTGCCACCCACGGGACAGGGGGCAAAAGAGGTCAGCCCCAGCATTTT.

This chain connects TRBV4-3 to TRBJ2-7; TRBD2 might be the D (6 bases). Germline assignment: CDR1 LGHNA and CDR2 YSLEER. Trimming cost V 1 base and J 7 bases, with 32 bases left between them. This CDR3 contains 20 residues. CDR3 nucleotides: TGCGCCAGCAGCCAAGTTGCGCGGGGACCCTTTTCCAGAGCGACCTTAGAGCAGTACTTC. It specifies CASSQVARGPFSRATLEQYF.

The rearrangement uses TRBV5-1 and TRBJ2-7; 13 bases fit TRBD2. The CDR3 has 19 amino acids. Trimming at V came to 4 bases and at J to 3 bases, leaving 16 bases not matched to a gene. From germline, CDR1 is SGHRS and CDR2 YFSETQ. In nucleotides, the CDR3 is TGCGCCAGCAGCCCGGGGGGCCTGGGACTAGCGGGATCAAACTACGAGCAGTACTTC. This translates into CASSPGGLGLAGSNYEQYF.